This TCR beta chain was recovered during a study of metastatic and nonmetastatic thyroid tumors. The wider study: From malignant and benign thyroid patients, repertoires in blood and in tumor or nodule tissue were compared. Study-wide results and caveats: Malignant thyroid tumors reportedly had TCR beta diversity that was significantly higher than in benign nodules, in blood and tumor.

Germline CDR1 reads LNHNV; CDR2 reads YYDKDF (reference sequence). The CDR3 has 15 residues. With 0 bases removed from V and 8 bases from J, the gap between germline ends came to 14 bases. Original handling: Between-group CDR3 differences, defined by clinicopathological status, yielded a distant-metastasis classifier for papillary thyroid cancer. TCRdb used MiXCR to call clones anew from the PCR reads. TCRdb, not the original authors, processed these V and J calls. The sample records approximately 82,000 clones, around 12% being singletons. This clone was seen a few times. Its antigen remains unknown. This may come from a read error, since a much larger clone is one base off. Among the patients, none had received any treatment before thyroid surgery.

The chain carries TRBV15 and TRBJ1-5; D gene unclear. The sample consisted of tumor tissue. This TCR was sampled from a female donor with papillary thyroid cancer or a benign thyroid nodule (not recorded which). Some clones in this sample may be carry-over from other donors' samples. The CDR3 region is CATSRDSRGNKPQHF. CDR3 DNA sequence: TGTGCCACCAGCAGAGACTCCCGAGGGAATAAGCCCCAGCATTTT.